A selection of T cell receptor beta chains follows, all from one sample in a study of blood T cell repertoires in COVID-19. Repertoires were generated with immunoSEQ multiplex PCR, while TCRdb's copy carries only in-frame clones and drops some. The sample includes approximately 94,000 clones, roughly 82% of them seen just once. Input material: peripheral blood. Every receptor here comes from a man in his fifties or sixties with acute or convalescent COVID-19. Each CDR3 is given without its conserved first and last residue.

j_gene: TRBJ2-3
len: 12
v_gene: TRBV28
CDR3aa: ASSLLTRADTQY

j_gene: TRBJ2-4
len: 12
v_gene: TRBV27
CDR3aa: ASSSPLAKNIQY

j_gene: TRBJ1-1
len: 14
v_gene: TRBV19
CDR3aa: ASSETAQKMNTEAF

j_gene: TRBJ2-3
len: 13
v_gene: TRBV19
CDR3aa: ASSIGQGWTDTQY

j_gene: TRBJ2-3
len: 11
v_gene: TRBV2
CDR3aa: ASSGTSTDTQY

j_gene: TRBJ1-5
len: 13
v_gene: TRBV2
CDR3aa: ASSPGTPNNQPQH

j_gene: TRBJ2-7
len: 11
v_gene: TRBV7-2
CDR3aa: ASRLYARARQY

j_gene: TRBJ2-3
len: 11
v_gene: TRBV19
CDR3aa: ASSGFPTDTQY

j_gene: TRBJ1-3
len: 11
v_gene: TRBV2
CDR3aa: ASSIDMSGTIY

j_gene: TRBJ2-6
len: 13
v_gene: TRBV7-9
CDR3aa: ASSIQGPGANVLT

j_gene: TRBJ2-2
len: 14
v_gene: TRBV4-1
CDR3aa: ASSQGPFGRSGELF

j_gene: TRBJ2-7
len: 11
v_gene: TRBV5-8
CDR3aa: ASSLWGTDEQY

j_gene: TRBJ2-7
len: 13
v_gene: TRBV7-2
CDR3aa: ASSPASGQTYEQY

j_gene: TRBJ2-3
len: 15
v_gene: TRBV19
CDR3aa: ASRPEPGQGYSDTQY

j_gene: TRBJ1-1
len: 14
v_gene: TRBV7-2
CDR3aa: ASSRHATGAGTEAF

j_gene: TRBJ1-1
len: 12
v_gene: TRBV5-1
CDR3aa: ASSLVPVDTEAF

j_gene: TRBJ1-6
len: 11
v_gene: TRBV9
CDR3aa: ASSVTGFSPLH

j_gene: TRBJ1-1
len: 10
v_gene: TRBV10-3
CDR3aa: AISTGNTEAF

j_gene: TRBJ1-6
len: 8
v_gene: TRBV19
CDR3aa: SQPTAPLH

j_gene: TRBJ1-1
len: 13
v_gene: TRBV2
CDR3aa: ASSGGGVRETEAF

j_gene: TRBJ1-6
len: 12
v_gene: TRBV6-5
CDR3aa: ASREWSYNSPLH

j_gene: TRBJ2-1
len: 9
v_gene: TRBV7-2
CDR3aa: ASGDRNEQF

j_gene: TRBJ1-6
len: 14
v_gene: TRBV7-6
CDR3aa: ASSLGNRGSNSPLH

j_gene: TRBJ2-1
len: 13
v_gene: TRBV6-2/TRBV6-3
CDR3aa: ASSQDIRSYNEQF

j_gene: TRBJ2-1
len: 12
v_gene: TRBV18
CDR3aa: ASSPTREGRSKF